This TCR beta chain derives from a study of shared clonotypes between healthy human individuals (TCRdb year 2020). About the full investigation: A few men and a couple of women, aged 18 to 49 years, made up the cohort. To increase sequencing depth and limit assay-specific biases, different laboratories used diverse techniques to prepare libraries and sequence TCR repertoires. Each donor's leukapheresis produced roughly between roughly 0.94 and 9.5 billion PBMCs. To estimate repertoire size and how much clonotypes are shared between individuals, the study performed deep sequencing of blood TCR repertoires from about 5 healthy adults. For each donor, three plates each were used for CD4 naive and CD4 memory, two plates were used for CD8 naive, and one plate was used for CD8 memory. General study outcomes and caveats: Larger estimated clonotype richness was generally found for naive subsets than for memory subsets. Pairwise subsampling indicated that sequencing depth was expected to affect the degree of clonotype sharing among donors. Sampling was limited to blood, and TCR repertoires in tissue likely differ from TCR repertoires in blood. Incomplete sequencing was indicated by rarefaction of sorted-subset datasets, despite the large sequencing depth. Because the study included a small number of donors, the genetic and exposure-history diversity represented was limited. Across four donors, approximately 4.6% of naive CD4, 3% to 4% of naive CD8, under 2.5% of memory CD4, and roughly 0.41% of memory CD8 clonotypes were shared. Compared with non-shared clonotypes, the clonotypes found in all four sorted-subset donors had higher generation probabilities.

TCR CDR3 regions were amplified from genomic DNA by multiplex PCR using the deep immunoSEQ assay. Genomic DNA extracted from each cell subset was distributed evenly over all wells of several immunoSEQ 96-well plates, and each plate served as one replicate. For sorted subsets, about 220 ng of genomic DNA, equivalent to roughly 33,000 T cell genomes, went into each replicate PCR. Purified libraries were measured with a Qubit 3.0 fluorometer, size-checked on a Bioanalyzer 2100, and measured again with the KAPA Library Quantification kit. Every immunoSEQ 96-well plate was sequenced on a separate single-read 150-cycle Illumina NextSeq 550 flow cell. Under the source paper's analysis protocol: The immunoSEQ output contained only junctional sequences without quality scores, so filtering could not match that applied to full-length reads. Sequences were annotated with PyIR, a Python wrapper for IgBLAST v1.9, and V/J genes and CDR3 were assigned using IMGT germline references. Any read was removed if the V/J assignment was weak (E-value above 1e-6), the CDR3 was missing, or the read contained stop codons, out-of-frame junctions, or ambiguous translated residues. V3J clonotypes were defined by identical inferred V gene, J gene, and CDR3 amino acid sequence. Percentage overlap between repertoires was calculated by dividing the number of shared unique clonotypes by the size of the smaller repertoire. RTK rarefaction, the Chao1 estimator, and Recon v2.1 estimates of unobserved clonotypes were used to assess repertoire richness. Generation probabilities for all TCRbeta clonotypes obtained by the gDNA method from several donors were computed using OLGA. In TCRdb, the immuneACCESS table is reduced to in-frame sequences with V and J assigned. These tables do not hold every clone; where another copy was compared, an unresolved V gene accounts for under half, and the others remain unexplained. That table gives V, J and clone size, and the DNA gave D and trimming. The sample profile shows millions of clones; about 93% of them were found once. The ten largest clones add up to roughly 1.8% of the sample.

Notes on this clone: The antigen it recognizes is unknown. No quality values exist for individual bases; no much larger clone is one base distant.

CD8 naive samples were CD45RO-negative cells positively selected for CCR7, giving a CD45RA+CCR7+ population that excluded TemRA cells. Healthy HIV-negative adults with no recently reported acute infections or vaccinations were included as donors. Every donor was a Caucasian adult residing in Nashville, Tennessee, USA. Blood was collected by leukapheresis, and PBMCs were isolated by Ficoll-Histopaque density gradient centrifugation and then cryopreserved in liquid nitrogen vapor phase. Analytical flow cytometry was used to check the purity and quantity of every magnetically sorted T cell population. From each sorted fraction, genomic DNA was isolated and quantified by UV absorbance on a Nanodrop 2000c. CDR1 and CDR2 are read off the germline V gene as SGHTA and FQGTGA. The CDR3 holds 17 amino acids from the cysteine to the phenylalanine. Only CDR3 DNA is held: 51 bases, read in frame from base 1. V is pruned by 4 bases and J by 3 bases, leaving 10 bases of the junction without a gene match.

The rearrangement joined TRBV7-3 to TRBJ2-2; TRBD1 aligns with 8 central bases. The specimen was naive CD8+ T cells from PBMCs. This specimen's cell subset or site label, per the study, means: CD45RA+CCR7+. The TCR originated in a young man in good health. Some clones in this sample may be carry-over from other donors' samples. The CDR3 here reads CASSSGQGLWDTGELFF. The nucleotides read TGTGCCAGCAGCTCCGGACAGGGATTATGGGACACCGGGGAGCTGTTTTTT.